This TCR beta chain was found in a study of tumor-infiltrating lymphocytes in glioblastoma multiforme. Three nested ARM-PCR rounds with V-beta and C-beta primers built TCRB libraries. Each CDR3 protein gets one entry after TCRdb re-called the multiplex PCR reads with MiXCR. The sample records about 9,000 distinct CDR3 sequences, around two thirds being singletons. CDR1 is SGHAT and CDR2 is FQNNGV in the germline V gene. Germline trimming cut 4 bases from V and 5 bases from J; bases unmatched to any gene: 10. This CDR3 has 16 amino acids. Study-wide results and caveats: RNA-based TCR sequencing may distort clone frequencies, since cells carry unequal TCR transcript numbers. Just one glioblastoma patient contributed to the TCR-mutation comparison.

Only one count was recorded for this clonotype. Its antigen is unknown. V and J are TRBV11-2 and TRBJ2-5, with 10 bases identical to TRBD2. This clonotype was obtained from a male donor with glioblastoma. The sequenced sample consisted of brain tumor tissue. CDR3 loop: CASSWELLAGRETQYF. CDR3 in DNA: TGTGCCAGCAGCTGGGAATTACTAGCGGGGCGGGAGACCCAGTACTTC.